This TCR beta chain was documented in a study of T cell responses to AZD1222 COVID-19 vaccine. Produced via immunoSEQ multiplex PCR; TCRdb's table is partial and in-frame only. Of about 160,000 clones listed, about 91% are singletons. With respect to this clone: The target antigen is unknown.

The CDR3 is 16 residues long. V was clipped by 4 bases and J by 7 bases; unmatched bases: 12. Germline V gives CDR1 SNHLY, CDR2 FYNNEI. Findings and limits, study-wide: Clonal diversity may have been underestimated, and the donors were mostly white British, with more females than males. Receipt of two AZD1222 doses was followed by a rise in Spike-specific TCR breadth and depth. It was only a handful of AZD1222 recipients who were seropositive at baseline.

Sequencing used peripheral blood, obtained on day 0 of AZD1222 vaccination. This receptor was identified in an adult in good health. The chain links TRBV2 to TRBJ1-1, with 10 nucleotides matching TRBD1. The CDR3 DNA follows: TGTGCCAGCAGTGTAAGACAGGGGGCGCAGGGCGTTGAAGCTTTCTTT. Its translation: CASSVRQGAQGVEAFF.